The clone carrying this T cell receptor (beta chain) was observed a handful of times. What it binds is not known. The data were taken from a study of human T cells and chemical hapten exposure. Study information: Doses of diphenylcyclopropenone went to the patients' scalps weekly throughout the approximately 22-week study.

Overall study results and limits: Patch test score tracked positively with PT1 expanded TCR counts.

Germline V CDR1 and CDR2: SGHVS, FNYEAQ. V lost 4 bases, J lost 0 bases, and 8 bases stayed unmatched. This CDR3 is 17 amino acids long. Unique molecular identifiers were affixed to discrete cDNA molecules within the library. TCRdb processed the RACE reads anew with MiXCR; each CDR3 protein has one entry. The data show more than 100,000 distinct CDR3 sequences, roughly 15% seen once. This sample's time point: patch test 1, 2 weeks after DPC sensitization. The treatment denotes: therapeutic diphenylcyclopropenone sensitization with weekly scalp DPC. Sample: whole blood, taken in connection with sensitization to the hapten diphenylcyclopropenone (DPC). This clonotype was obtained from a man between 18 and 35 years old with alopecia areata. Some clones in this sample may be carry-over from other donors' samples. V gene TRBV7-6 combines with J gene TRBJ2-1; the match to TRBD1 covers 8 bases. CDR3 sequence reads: CASSSRYRGSSYNEQFF. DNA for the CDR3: TGTGCCAGCAGCTCCCGATACAGGGGGAGCTCCTACAATGAGCAGTTCTTC.